This T cell receptor beta chain was captured by sequencing in a study of beta chain features in type 1 diabetes. Each sorted fraction was over 95% pure. The CDR3 sequence is 15 residues long. V dropped 0 bases and J dropped 2 bases, with 11 bases sitting between them. The germline gives CDR1 SGDLS, CDR2 YYNGEE. Since all of the isolated RNA was reverse transcribed, expressed TCRB transcripts were what got sequenced. Sequencing used immunoSEQ multiplex PCR; TCRdb keeps in-frame clones, though not all of them. This sample carries hundreds of thousands of clones, around 28% of them seen once, and the ten largest clones take 0.065%.

The sequenced sample consisted of naive CD4+ T cells from blood. The chain combines TRBV9 with TRBJ2-5, with unresolved D. The TCR was taken from a man aged 18 to 35 in good health. The CDR3 protein is CASSVESSRQETQYF. CDR3 DNA sequence: TGTGCCAGCAGCGTAGAAAGCAGTCGGCAAGAGACCCAGTACTTC.